The rows below give T cell receptor beta chains drawn from one sample of a study of Ad26.COV2.S vaccination and SARS-CoV-2 variants. Generated by immunoSEQ multiplex PCR, the TCRdb table keeps only in-frame clones and is missing some. The sample has 380,000 or so clones, around 89% seen once. Material: peripheral blood, obtained in a trial of Ad26.COV2.S vaccine versus placebo. Receptors were obtained from a person between 18 and 65 years old who received the Ad26.COV2.S COVID-19 vaccine or a placebo. Both conserved end residues are trimmed from each CDR3. Each record gives: V gene, CDR3 protein.

V: TRBV2
CDR3: ASTERHRTEAF

V: TRBV6-5
CDR3: ASISWAGTGELF

V: TRBV30
CDR3: AWSEGAGNTIY

V: TRBV6-5
CDR3: ASRFEALGRTEAF

V: TRBV27
CDR3: ASSLSGTGNSYEQY

V: TRBV3-1/TRBV3-2
CDR3: ASSQQGALGNTIY

V: TRBV28
CDR3: AVHRGRTEAF

V: TRBV18
CDR3: ASSPSQTNYGYT

V: TRBV27
CDR3: ASSSGNQPQH

V: TRBV21-1
CDR3: ASRSGGNTGELF

V: TRBV5-1
CDR3: ASSFGMDEQF

V: TRBV5-6
CDR3: ASSSTGTEQF

V: TRBV5-1
CDR3: ASSFGTAANEKLF

V: TRBV3-1/TRBV3-2
CDR3: ASSQLSGANVLT

V: TRBV7-9
CDR3: ASSGWDRGSGNTIY

V: TRBV30
CDR3: AWSDGGGSYNEQF

V: TRBV7-3
CDR3: ASSTDRGTEAF

V: TRBV3-1/TRBV3-2
CDR3: ASSHRASFTYEQY

V: TRBV6-5
CDR3: ASSSDRGLDTQY

V: TRBV16
CDR3: ASSPYSLRSQEETQY

V: TRBV6-5
CDR3: ASSWDFTDTQY

V: TRBV11-3
CDR3: ASRGPNRDEQY

V: TRBV6-2/TRBV6-3
CDR3: ASSRMTSWIIADTQY

V: TRBV10-1
CDR3: ASSESAGNTIY

V: TRBV5-4
CDR3: ASFRDRTNTEAF

V: TRBV29-1
CDR3: SVDRLAGTLGETQY

V: TRBV15
CDR3: ATSRDNRDDEQF

V: TRBV11-1
CDR3: ASSFLFRAEAF

V: TRBV19
CDR3: ASSWARTQGSGELF

V: TRBV7-9
CDR3: ASSLDSNEQF

V: TRBV5-4
CDR3: ASSFRGLGQGATGELF

V: TRBV6-5
CDR3: ASSNSGYEQY

V: TRBV28
CDR3: ASGTGVGTGVYSNQPQH

V: TRBV19
CDR3: ASSMGDTGGTEAF

V: TRBV7-2
CDR3: ASSLGGVRVEQY

V: TRBV7-9
CDR3: ASSLVVFSGNTIY

V: TRBV5-5
CDR3: ASSLAGQAERGYT

V: TRBV30
CDR3: AWTGRAAKNIQY

V: TRBV19
CDR3: ASSIDSGNIQY